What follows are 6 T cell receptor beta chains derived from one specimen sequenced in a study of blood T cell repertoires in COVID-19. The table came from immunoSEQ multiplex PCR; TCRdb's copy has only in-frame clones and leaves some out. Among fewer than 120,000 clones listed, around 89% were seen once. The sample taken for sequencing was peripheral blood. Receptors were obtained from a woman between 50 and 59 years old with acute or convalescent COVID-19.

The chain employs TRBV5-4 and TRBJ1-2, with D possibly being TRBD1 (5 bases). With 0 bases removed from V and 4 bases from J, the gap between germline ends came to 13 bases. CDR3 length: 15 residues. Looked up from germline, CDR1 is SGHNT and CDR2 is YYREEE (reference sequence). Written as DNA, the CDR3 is TGTGCCAGCAGCTTGGGACAGCGACGCGCCTATGGCTACACCTTC. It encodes CASSLGQRRAYGYTF.

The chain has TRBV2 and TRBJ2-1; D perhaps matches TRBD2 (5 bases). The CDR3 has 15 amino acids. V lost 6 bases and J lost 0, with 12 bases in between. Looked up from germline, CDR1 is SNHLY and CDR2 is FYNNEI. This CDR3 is CASSGLLSSYNEQFF. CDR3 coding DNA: TGTGCCAGCAGCGGACTGCTCAGCTCCTACAATGAGCAGTTCTTC.

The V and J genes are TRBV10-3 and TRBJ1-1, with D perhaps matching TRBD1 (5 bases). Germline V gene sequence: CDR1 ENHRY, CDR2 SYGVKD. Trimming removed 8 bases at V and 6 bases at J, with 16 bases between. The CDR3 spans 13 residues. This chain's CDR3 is CAILGEGISEAFF. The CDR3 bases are TGTGCCATCTTAGGGGAGGGCATCTCTGAAGCTTTCTTT.

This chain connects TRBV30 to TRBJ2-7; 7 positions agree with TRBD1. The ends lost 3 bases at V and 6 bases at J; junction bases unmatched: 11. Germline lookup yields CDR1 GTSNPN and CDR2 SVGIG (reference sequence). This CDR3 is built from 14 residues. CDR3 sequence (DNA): TGTGCCTGGAGGGGGACAGCAAGGTCTGGCGAGCAGTACTTC. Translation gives CAWRGTARSGEQYF.

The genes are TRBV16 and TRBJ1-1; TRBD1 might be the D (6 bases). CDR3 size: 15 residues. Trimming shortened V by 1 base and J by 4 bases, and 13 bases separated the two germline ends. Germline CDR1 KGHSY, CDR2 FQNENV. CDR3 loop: CASSQYRVEGTEAFF. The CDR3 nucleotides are TGTGCCAGCAGCCAATACAGGGTCGAGGGCACTGAAGCTTTCTTT.

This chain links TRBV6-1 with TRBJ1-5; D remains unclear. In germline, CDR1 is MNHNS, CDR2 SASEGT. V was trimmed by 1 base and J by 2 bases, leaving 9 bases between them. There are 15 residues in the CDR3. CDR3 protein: CASSEERSRNQPQHF. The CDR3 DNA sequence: TGTGCCAGCAGTGAAGAGAGGAGCCGCAATCAGCCCCAGCATTTT.